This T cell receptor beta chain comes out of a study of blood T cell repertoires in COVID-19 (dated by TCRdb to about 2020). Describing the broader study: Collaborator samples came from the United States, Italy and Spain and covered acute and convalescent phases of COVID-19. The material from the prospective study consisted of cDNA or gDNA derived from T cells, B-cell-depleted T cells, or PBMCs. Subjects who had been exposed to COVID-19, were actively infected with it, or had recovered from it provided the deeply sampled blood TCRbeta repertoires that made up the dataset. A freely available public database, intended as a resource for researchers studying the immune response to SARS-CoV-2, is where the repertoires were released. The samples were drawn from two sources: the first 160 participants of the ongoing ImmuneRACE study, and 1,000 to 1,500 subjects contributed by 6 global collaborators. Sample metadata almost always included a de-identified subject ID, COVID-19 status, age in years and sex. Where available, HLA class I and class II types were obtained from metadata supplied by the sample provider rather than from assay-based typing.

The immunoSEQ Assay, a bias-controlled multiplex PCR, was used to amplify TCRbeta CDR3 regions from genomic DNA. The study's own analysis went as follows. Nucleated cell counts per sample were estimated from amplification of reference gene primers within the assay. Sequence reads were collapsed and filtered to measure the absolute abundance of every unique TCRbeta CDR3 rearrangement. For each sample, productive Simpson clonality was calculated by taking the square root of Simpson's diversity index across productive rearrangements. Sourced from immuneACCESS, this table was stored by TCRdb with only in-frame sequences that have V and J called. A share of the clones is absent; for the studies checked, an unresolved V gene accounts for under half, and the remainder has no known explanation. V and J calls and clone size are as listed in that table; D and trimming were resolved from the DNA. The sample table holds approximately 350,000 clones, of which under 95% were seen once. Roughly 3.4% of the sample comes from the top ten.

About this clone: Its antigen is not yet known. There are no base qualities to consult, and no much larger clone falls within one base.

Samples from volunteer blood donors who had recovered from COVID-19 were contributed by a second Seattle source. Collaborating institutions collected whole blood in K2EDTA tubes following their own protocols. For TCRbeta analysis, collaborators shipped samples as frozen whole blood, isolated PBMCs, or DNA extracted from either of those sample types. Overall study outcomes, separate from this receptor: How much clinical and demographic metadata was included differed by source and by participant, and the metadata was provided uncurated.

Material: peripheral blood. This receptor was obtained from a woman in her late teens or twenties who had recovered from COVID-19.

The CDR3 region reads CAWSVLGRGGYNEQFF. The nucleotides are TGTGCCTGGAGTGTACTGGGGAGGGGGGGATACAATGAGCAGTTCTTC. The V and J segments used are TRBV30 and TRBJ2-1, and the D gene may be TRBD2, 7 bases matching. Cut back by 0 bases and 4 bases, the V and J ends lie 16 bases apart. The CDR3 runs 16 amino acids, cysteine and phenylalanine included. Just the 48-base CDR3 DNA is kept, in frame starting at base 1. The germline V gene (reference sequence) provides CDR1 GTSNPN and CDR2 SVGIG.